This TCR beta chain came from a study of control samples from healthy donors and cancer patients. This CDR3 has 14 residues. V was clipped by 3 bases and J by 3 bases, with 12 bases between them. Germline CDR1 and CDR2: DFQATT and SNEGSKA (reference sequence). Sequenced by immunoSEQ multiplex PCR; TCRdb stores in-frame clones only, minus some. The sample has around 50,000 clones; less than 95% are singletons. The sequenced sample consisted of PBMCs. This chain joins TRBV20-1 and TRBJ2-4, with D perhaps being TRBD1 or TRBD2 (6 bases each). This sequence originates from a man aged 25-45 years with colorectal cancer. DNA of the CDR3: TGCAGTGCTAGTCGGGGGCCGAGCAAAAACATTCAGTACTTC. Its protein product is CSASRGPSKNIQYF.